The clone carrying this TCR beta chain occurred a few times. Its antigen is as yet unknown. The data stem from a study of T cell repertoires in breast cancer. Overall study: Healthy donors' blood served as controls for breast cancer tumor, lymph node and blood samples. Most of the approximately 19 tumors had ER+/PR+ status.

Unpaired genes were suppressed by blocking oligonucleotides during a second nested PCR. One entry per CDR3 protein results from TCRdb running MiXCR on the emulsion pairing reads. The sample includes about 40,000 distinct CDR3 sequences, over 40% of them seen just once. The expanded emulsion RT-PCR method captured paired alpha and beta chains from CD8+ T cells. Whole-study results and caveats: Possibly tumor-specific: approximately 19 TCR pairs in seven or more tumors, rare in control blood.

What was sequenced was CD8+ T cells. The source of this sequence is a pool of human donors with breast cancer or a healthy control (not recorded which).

CDR3 sequence reads: CASSLEDTGELFF. The CDR3 DNA follows: TGTGCCAGCAGTTTGGAGGACACCGGGGAGCTGTTTTTT. The rearrangement uses TRBV27 and TRBJ2-2; possible D gene TRBD2, 5 bases. Trimming left V 3 bases short and J 3 bases short, with 5 bases between. The germline gives CDR1 MNHEY, CDR2 SMNVEV (reference sequence). The CDR3 contains 13 residues.